Below are 22 T cell receptor beta chains sequenced from a single sample in a study of spatial heterogeneity in lung cancer (dated by TCRdb to about 2019). What the study reported, not specific to this receptor: A correlation was observed between the number of expanded intratumoral alpha and beta TCRs and the tumor nonsynonymous mutation count.

Libraries were made using 5' RACE. The reads were generated on a NextSeq 500. TCRdb reprocessed the public reads (quality trimming at Q25 with fastp, clone calling with MiXCR) and kept in-frame beta chains. Rows matching on CDR3 protein sequence are summarized as one entry with the most common DNA and genes. The sample table shows more than 1,500 distinct CDR3 sequences, and around 7% are seen once. The ten largest clonotypes hold about a tenth of the sample. In the paper's terms, the time point label means: sample taken at primary tumor resection. The antigens for these receptors are not known. The specimen was lung tumor tissue, collected at surgery. The source is a female donor with early-stage non-small cell lung cancer.

This clonotype rates as medium-sized. The chain couples TRBV14 to TRBJ2-7; maybe TRBD2 (5 bases). The CDR3 is made up of 13 amino acids. Between the trimmed V and J ends, which lost 2 bases and 7 bases, there was a span of 12 bases. CDR1 and CDR2 from the germline V gene are SGHDN and FVKESK. In nucleotides, the CDR3 is TGTGCCAGCAGCCAAATCGGGGTTGGAGAGCAGTACTTC. Its translation: CASSQIGVGEQYF.

The genes are TRBV20-1 and TRBJ1-1, with 9 bases matching TRBD1. The CDR3 contains 15 residues. J gave up 4 bases and V 2 bases, and 8 bases lay outside the gene matches. Looked up from germline, CDR1 is DFQATT and CDR2 is SNEGSKA (reference sequence). Here the CDR3 reads CSARNGQGLVTEAFF. DNA for the CDR3: TGCAGTGCTAGAAACGGACAGGGGTTGGTCACTGAAGCTTTCTTT.

Judged by abundance, this clonotype is medium-sized. The chain employs TRBV2 and TRBJ1-5; a weak D match, TRBD1 (6 bases). This CDR3 region has 14 residues. The germline CDR1 and CDR2 sequences are SNHLY and FYNNEI. V was clipped by 6 bases and J by 3 bases, with 12 bases between them. For the CDR3, the DNA is TGTGCCAGCAGGGGGGGGGCACTCAATCAGCCCCAGCATTTT. This codes for CASRGGALNQPQHF.

By frequency in the sample, this clonotype is large. This sequence joins TRBV27 and TRBJ1-2; 8 bases are shared with TRBD1. The V and J ends lost 6 bases and 0 bases, in that order; junction bases with no gene match: 3. CDR3 length: 14 amino acids. Germline V lookup: CDR1 MNHEY, CDR2 SMNVEV (reference sequence). For the CDR3, the DNA is TGTGCCAGCAGCACACAGGGGGCTAACTATGGCTACACCTTC. Protein: CASSTQGANYGYTF.

This clonotype appeared many times. The rearrangement joins TRBV24-1 to TRBJ2-1; D is perhaps TRBD1 or TRBD2 (5 bases each). From germline, CDR1 is KGHDR and CDR2 SFDVKD. V lost 3 bases, J lost 15 bases, and 20 bases lay in between. The length of the CDR3 is 14 residues. Written as DNA, the CDR3 is TGTGCCACCAGTGATCCTAGTGCCGGGACCCGGAGGTTCTTC. Amino acids: CATSDPSAGTRRFF.

In its sample, this clonotype ranks as medium-sized. The chain links TRBV9 to TRBJ2-2, with D uncertain. Trimming took 0 bases from V and 4 from J, leaving 7 bases between them. Germline CDR1 is SGDLS and CDR2 is YYNGEE. The CDR3 runs to 14 residues. The CDR3 reads CASSVVSGTGELFF. The CDR3 DNA is TGTGCCAGCAGCGTAGTTTCTGGCACCGGGGAGCTGTTTTTT.

In this sample, this clonotype is medium-sized. The CDR3 loop is CASSRQGGTGELFF. The CDR3 nucleotides read TGTGCCAGCAGCCGCCAGGGGGGCACCGGGGAGCTGTTTTTT. The chain uses TRBV7-2 and TRBJ2-2, with D tentatively TRBD1 (7 bases). Trimming left V 5 bases short and J 4 bases short, with 11 bases between. From germline, CDR1 is SGHTA and CDR2 FQGNSA. This CDR3 has 14 residues.

This clonotype is large within its sample. The J gene is TRBJ1-2, the V gene TRBV4-2; 8 positions agree with TRBD1. The CDR3 is made up of 14 amino acids. V was pared by 4 bases and J by 6 bases, with 7 bases of the junction left unmatched. Germline V CDR1 and CDR2: LGHNA, YNFKEQ. The CDR3, as DNA: TGTGCCAGCAGCCCGGCAGGGGGCCGGGATGGCTACACCTTC. Encoded protein: CASSPAGGRDGYTF.

This clonotype has at least ten counts. The chain recombines TRBV4-2 with TRBJ1-4; no firm D call. CDR1 and CDR2 from the germline V gene are LGHNA and YNFKEQ. The ends were cut back, 0 bases at V and 0 bases at J, with 17 bases in the middle. The CDR3 loop spans 19 amino acids. The DNA of the CDR3 is TGTGCCAGCAGCCAAGATTTAGCGGGGAAGGGTGCAACTAATGAAAAACTGTTTTTT. It is translated as CASSQDLAGKGATNEKLFF.

The rearrangement joins TRBV5-1 to TRBJ1-6, with D possibly TRBD1 on 6 matching bases. Germline V gives CDR1 SGHRS, CDR2 YFSETQ. V was trimmed by 3 bases and J by 2 bases, leaving 6 bases between them. This CDR3 is 14 amino acids long. The CDR3 DNA sequence: TGCGCCAGCAGCTGGACAGCCTATAATTCACCCCTCCACTTT. Protein sequence: CASSWTAYNSPLHF.

This clonotype is medium-sized within its sample. The chain uses TRBV24-1 and TRBJ1-1; 8 bases map to TRBD1. Germline V CDR1 and CDR2: KGHDR, SFDVKD. The CDR3 contains 16 residues. V lost 2 bases, J lost 5 bases, and 9 bases stayed unmatched. CDR3 nucleotide sequence: TGTGCCACCAGTGATTCCGGACAGGGTAAGGGGACTGAAGCTTTCTTT. Its translation: CATSDSGQGKGTEAFF.

By sample share, this clonotype is large. The rearrangement joins TRBV6-5 to TRBJ2-3; possible D gene TRBD1, 5 bases. This CDR3 is 15 amino acids long. The V gene lost 6 bases and the J gene lost 3 bases, with 16 bases spanning the gap. CDR1 and CDR2 from the germline V gene are MNHEY and SVGAGI. The CDR3: CASSTRGQHTDTQYF. The DNA of the CDR3 is TGTGCCAGCAGCACTCGTGGACAACATACAGATACGCAGTATTTT.

This clonotype is large by share. This rearrangement joins TRBV10-3 to TRBJ2-3; D unresolved. This CDR3 spans 15 amino acids. Germline loops: CDR1 ENHRY, CDR2 SYGVKD. V gave up 0 bases and J gave up 3 bases, with 10 bases separating them. CDR3 coding DNA: TGTGCCATCAGTGAGTCTGGGCAGCGAACAGATACGCAGTATTTT. Residues: CAISESGQRTDTQYF.

The chain links TRBV28 to TRBJ2-3; D is undetermined. Germline-derived CDR1 and CDR2 are MDHEN and SYDVKM. This CDR3 spans 11 amino acids. Trimming removed 5 bases from V and 6 bases from J, with 6 bases in between. This CDR3 reads CASSPADTQYF. The CDR3 DNA reads as TGTGCCAGCAGTCCAGCGGATACGCAGTATTTT.

By proportion, this clonotype is medium-sized. The chain uses TRBV6-1 and TRBJ1-6; 7 positions agree with TRBD1. V lost 0 bases to trimming and J lost 10 bases; unmatched junction nucleotides: 6. The germline CDR1 and CDR2 sequences are MNHNS and SASEGT. The CDR3 has 15 amino acids. CDR3 loop: CASSEAQGGGSPLHF. The CDR3 DNA follows: TGTGCCAGCAGTGAAGCGCAAGGGGGCGGCTCACCCCTCCACTTT.

This clonotype is labeled as large. This chain uses TRBV24-1 with TRBJ2-4; TRBD2 might be the D (6 bases). In germline, CDR1 is KGHDR, CDR2 SFDVKD. The CDR3 sequence is 17 residues long. The V gene lost 1 base and the J gene lost 2 bases, with 14 bases spanning the gap. The CDR3 spells CATSDFRRGLSKNIQYF. Here the CDR3 DNA reads TGTGCCACCAGTGATTTTAGGCGGGGCTTGTCCAAAAACATTCAGTACTTC.

By share of the sample, this clonotype is medium-sized. The chain has TRBV23-1 and TRBJ2-5; weak D call: TRBD2 (6 bases). TRBV23-1 is placed among ORFs of uncertain function. Trimming pared 4 bases from V and 5 bases from J, leaving 26 bases between. The CDR3 is 18 residues long. CDR3 protein: CASSRPDAQGRIGETQYF. The CDR3 DNA sequence: TGCGCCAGCAGTCGCCCCGACGCCCAAGGGAGGATTGGGGAGACCCAGTACTTC.

This clonotype is classed as medium-sized (0.01 to 0.1%). This chain links TRBV20-1 with TRBJ2-3; tentatively, D is TRBD2 (5 bases). The V gene lost 4 bases and the J gene lost 6 bases, with 17 bases spanning the gap. This CDR3 has 14 residues. The germline CDR1 and CDR2 sequences are DFQATT and SNEGSKA (reference sequence). CDR3 nucleotide sequence: TGCAGTGCTAACCCCGGGGTAGCTATGGATACGCAGTATTTT. Its translation is CSANPGVAMDTQYF.

This clonotype is classed as large (0.1 to 1%). The chain uses TRBV12-3 or TRBV12-4 and TRBJ2-2, with 10 bases identical to TRBD2. With V trimmed by 5 bases and J by 3 bases, 21 bases remained unmatched. CDR3 size: 21 residues. In DNA form, the CDR3 reads TGTGCCAGCAGTCCCCGGCGGTTAGCGGGAGGTTACCTAACGTACACCGGGGAGCTGTTTTTT. Its translation: CASSPRRLAGGYLTYTGELFF.

CDR3 bases: TGCAGCGTGGGAGTTTCGGGGGAGACCCAGTACTTC. This gives the protein CSVGVSGETQYF. V gene TRBV29-1 combines with J gene TRBJ2-5; D might be TRBD2 (5 bases). With 6 bases removed from V and 5 bases from J, the gap between germline ends came to 13 bases. This CDR3 is built from 12 residues. Looked up from germline, CDR1 is SQVTM and CDR2 is ANQGSEA.

This clonotype is labeled as medium-sized. Here the CDR3 reads CANSGEANYGYTF. CDR3 coding DNA: TGTGCCAACTCAGGGGAAGCTAACTATGGCTACACCTTC. The chain links TRBV13 to TRBJ1-2, with D possibly being TRBD1 (6 bases). Germline V gene lookup returns CDR1 PRHDT and CDR2 FYEKMQ (reference sequence). V lost 10 bases and J lost 0, with 12 bases in between. There are 13 residues in the CDR3. The full variable domain, completed using reference TRBV13 and TRBJ1-2, is AAGVIQSPRHLIKEKRETATLKCYPIPRHDTVYWYQQGPGQDPQFLISFYEKMQSDKGSIPDRFSAQQFSDYHSELNMSSLELGDSALYFCANSGEANYGYTFGSGTRLTVV.

This clonotype was picked up many times. The chain has TRBV20-1 and TRBJ2-7; D may be TRBD1 (6 bases). In germline, CDR1 is DFQATT, CDR2 SNEGSKA (reference sequence). The V gene lost 5 bases and the J gene lost 7 bases, with 21 bases spanning the gap. The CDR3 totals 14 residues. CDR3 coding DNA: TGCAGTGCTCGCCCCCCCAGGGGCAGCCAAGAGCAGTACTTC. This encodes CSARPPRGSQEQYF.